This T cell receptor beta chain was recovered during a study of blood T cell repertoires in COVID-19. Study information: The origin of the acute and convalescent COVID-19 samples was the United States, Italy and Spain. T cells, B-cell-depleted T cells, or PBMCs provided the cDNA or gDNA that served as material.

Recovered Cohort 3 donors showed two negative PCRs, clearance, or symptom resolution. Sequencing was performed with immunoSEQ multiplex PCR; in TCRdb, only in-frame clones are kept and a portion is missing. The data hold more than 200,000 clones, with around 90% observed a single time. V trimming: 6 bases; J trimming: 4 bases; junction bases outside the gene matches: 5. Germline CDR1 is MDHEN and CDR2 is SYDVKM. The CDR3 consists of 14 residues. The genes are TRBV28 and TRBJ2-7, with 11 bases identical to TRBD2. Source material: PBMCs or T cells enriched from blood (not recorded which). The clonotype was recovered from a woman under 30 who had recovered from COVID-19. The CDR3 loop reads CASRSGLAAYEQYF. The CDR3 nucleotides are TGTGCCAGCAGGTCGGGACTAGCGGCTTACGAGCAGTACTTC.